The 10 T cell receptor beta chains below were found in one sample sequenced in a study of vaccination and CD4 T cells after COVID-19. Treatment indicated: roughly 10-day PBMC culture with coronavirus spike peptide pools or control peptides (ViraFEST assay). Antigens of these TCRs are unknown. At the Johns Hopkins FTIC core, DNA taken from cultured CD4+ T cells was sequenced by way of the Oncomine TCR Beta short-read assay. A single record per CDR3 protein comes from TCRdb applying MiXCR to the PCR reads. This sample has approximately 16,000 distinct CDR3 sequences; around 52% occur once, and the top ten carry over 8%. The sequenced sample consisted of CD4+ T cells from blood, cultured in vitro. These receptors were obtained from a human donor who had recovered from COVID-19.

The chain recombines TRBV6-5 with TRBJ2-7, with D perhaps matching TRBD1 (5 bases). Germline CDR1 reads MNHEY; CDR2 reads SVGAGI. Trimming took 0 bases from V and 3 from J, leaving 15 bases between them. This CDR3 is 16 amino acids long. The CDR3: CASSYSRTSGGYEQYF. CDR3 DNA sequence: TGTGCCAGCAGTTACTCTAGGACATCTGGTGGCTACGAGCAGTACTTC.

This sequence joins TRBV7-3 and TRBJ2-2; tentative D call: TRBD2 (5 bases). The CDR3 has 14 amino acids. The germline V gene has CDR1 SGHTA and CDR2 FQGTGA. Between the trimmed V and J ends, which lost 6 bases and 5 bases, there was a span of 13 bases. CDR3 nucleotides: TGTGCCAGCAGAGCGGCCTCGGGAACCGGGGAGCTGTTTTTT. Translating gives CASRAASGTGELFF.

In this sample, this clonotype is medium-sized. The CDR3 loop reads CASSQLDREETQYF. The DNA for the CDR3 is TGCGCCAGCAGCCAGCTAGACAGAGAAGAGACCCAGTACTTC. The chain recombines TRBV4-1 with TRBJ2-5; TRBD1 might be the D (5 bases). V gave up 3 bases and J gave up 3 bases, with 11 bases separating them. CDR3 length: 14 amino acids. Germline V gives CDR1 MGHRA, CDR2 YSYEKL.

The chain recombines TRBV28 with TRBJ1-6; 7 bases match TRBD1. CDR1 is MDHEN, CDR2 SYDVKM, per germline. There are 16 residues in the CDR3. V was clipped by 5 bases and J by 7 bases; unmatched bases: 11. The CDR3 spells CASSPGQVFGNSPLHF. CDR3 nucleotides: TGTGCCAGCAGTCCCGGACAGGTTTTCGGGAATTCACCCCTCCACTTT. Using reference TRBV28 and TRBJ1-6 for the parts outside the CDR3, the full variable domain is DVKVTQSSRYLVKRTGEKVFLECVQDMDHENMFWYRQDPGLGLRLIYFSYDVKMKEKGDIPEGYSVSREKKERFSLILESASTNQTSMYLCASSPGQVFGNSPLHFGNGTRLTVT.

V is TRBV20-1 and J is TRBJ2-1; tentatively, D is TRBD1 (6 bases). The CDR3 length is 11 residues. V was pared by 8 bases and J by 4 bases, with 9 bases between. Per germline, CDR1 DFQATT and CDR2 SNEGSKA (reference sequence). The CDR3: CSLDSYNEQFF. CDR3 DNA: TGCAGTTTGGACAGTTACAATGAGCAGTTCTTC.

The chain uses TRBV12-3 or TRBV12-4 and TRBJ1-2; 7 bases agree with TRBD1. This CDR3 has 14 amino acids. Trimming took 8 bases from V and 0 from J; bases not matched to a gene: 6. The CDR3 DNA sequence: TGTGCCAGCTTCCGGGACAGCTCTAACTATGGCTACACCTTC. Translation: CASFRDSSNYGYTF.

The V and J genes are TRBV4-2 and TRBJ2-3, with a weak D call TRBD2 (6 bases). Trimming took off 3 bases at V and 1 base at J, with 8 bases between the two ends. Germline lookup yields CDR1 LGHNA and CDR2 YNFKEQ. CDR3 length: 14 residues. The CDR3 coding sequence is TGTGCCAGCAGCCAGGGAGGCGGCACAGATACGCAGTATTTT. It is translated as CASSQGGGTDTQYF.

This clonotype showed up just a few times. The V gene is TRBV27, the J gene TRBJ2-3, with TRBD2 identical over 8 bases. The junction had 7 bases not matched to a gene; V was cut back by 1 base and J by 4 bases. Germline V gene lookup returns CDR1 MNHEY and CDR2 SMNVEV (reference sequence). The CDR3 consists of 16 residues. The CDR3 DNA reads TGTGCCAGCAGTTTATTGGGACTAGGGCGCGCAGATACGCAGTATTTT. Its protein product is CASSLLGLGRADTQYF.

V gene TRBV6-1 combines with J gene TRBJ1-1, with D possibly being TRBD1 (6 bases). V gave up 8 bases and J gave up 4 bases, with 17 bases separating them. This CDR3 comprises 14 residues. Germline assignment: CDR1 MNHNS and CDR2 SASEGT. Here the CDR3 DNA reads TGTGCCAGCGAAAAAGGGGGAGGGGCCACTGAAGCTTTCTTT. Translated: CASEKGGGATEAFF.

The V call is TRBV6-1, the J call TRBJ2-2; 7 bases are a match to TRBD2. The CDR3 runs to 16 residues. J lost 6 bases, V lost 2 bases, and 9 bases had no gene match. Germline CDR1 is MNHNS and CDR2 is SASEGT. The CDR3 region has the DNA TGTGCCAGCAGTGAACTGGGAGGGCCTGGTTCCGGGGAGCTGTTTTTT. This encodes CASSELGGPGSGELFF.